The T cell receptor (beta chain) under discussion was sequenced for a study of T-cell memory formation after mild COVID-19. Across the study: The two donors had largely donor-specific TCR clusters. Points from the study as a whole: A second wave expanding day 15 to 37 was CD4+-biased; contracting clones were balanced.

TCRdb redid the calling of the 5' RACE reads with MiXCR, one entry per CDR3 protein. The table records roughly 150,000 distinct CDR3 sequences, approximately 15% of them present only once. Looked up from germline, CDR1 is LGHDT and CDR2 is YNNKEL (reference sequence). V lost 0 bases, J lost 7 bases, and 12 bases stayed unmatched. This CDR3 region has 18 residues. Points on this clonotype: Its antigen is unknown.

This sequence joins TRBV3-1 and TRBJ2-1; TRBD1 agrees at 10 bases. The TCR originated in an adult woman who had mild COVID-19 (a few samples of this study predate the infection). Cell type and time point are not known. Sequenced sample: PBMCs or a T cell subset sorted from them (not recorded which). CDR3 sequence: CASSQEIWGQGSGNEQFF. Here the CDR3 DNA reads TGTGCCAGCAGCCAAGAAATCTGGGGACAGGGGAGTGGGAATGAGCAGTTCTTC.